Following are 30 T cell receptor beta chains from one sample sequenced in a study of Graves' ophthalmopathy and Graves' hyperthyroidism. Using RNA transcripts, the TCR beta CDR3 regions were amplified. HTBI-primed first-round RT-PCR preceded second-round multiplex PCR. TCRdb itself ran the multiplex PCR reads through MiXCR, one entry per CDR3 protein. The sample has roughly 1.1 million distinct CDR3 sequences; about two fifths are singletons. The sequenced sample consisted of peripheral blood or thyroid tissue (not recorded which). The receptors were gathered from an adult man with Graves' hyperthyroidism.

CDR3 region: CSARVQGISEQYF. CDR3 in DNA: TGCAGTGCTAGAGTCCAGGGGATCTCCGAGCAGTACTTC. V is TRBV20-1 and J is TRBJ2-7; a weak D match, TRBD1 (6 bases). V lost 1 base to trimming and J lost 6 bases, with 13 bases between them. The V gene's germline CDR1 is DFQATT and CDR2 SNEGSKA (reference sequence). The CDR3 extends over 13 amino acids.

For this clonotype: Sequence at one end of the junction differs from germline and may be a read error. The chain employs TRBV7-9 and TRBJ1-2; perhaps TRBD1 as D (6 bases). Germline CDR1 is SEHNR and CDR2 is FQNEAQ (reference sequence). The CDR3 consists of 11 residues. DNA of the CDR3: TGCGCCAGCAGCAACAGGGACGGCTACACCTTC. The encoded protein is CASSNRDGYTF.

The chain employs TRBV29-1 and TRBJ2-7; TRBD2 agrees at 8 bases. Germline trimming cut 5 bases from V and 3 bases from J; bases unmatched to any gene: 9. Germline values: CDR1 SQVTM, CDR2 ANQGSEA. The CDR3 loop spans 14 amino acids. CDR3 sequence: CSVILAAKIYEQYF. The CDR3 DNA reads as TGCAGCGTTATACTAGCGGCCAAGATCTACGAGCAGTACTTC.

This clonotype was counted many times. This rearrangement joins TRBV12-3 or TRBV12-4 to TRBJ1-5, with D uncertain. The ends were cut back, 1 base at V and 0 bases at J, with 10 bases in the middle. This CDR3 is built from 16 residues. The CDR3 loop is CASSLDVSDSNQPQHF. The CDR3 DNA follows: TGTGCCAGCAGTTTAGATGTCAGCGATAGCAATCAGCCCCAGCATTTT.

The rearrangement links TRBV5-1 to TRBJ2-7, with TRBD1 matching 10 bases. Germline-derived CDR1 and CDR2 are SGHRS and YFSETQ. Germline trimming cut 7 bases from V and 9 bases from J; bases unmatched to any gene: 4. The CDR3 runs to 11 residues. The DNA of the CDR3 is TGCGCCAGCGGCCGGGACAGGGGGCAGTACTTC. Amino acids: CASGRDRGQYF.

This clonotype was observed many times. The V gene is TRBV20-1, the J gene TRBJ1-2; D is ambiguous. With 5 bases removed from V and 6 bases from J, the gap between germline ends came to 13 bases. The CDR3 runs 12 residues. Germline loops: CDR1 DFQATT, CDR2 SNEGSKA (reference sequence). The CDR3 DNA sequence: TGCAGTGCTTGGGGAGGGAAGGATGGCTACACCTTC. Its translation: CSAWGGKDGYTF.

This chain joins TRBV25-1 and TRBJ2-7, with unresolved D. The CDR3 runs to 10 residues. Germline V lookup: CDR1 MGHDK, CDR2 SYGVNS. The CDR3 DNA reads TGTGCTAGGGCCGGATACGAGCAGTACTTC. It encodes CARAGYEQYF.

This clonotype was observed a single time. Given a much more abundant clone one base away, this may be a read error. The rearrangement links TRBV20-1 to TRBJ1-5; no definite D call. Germline values: CDR1 DFQATT, CDR2 SNEGSKA (reference sequence). The CDR3 loop spans 11 amino acids. V shed 7 bases and J shed 4 bases, with 8 bases lying between them. DNA for the CDR3: TGCAGTGAGACGAGAAATCAGCCCCAGCATTTT. Translation: CSETRNQPQHF.

Ten or more counts support this clonotype. A read error may produce the germline difference seen at one junction end. The J gene is TRBJ1-1, the V gene TRBV4-1; weak D call: TRBD1 (6 bases). This CDR3 contains 14 residues. The V gene's germline CDR1 is MGHRA and CDR2 YSYEKL. The CDR3 DNA reads TGCGCCAGCAGCCAAGTTGTAGGGACAACGGCGAGGAGTTTT. Its translation is CASSQVVGTTARSF.

This clonotype was found many times. The rearrangement links TRBV15 to TRBJ1-6; no clear D gene. The CDR3 spans 15 residues. Germline lookup yields CDR1 LNHNV and CDR2 YYDKDF (reference sequence). The germline V and J ends were trimmed by 5 bases and 0 bases, with 8 bases remaining between them. The CDR3 spells CATSGESSYNSPLHF. For the CDR3, the DNA is TGTGCCACCAGCGGGGAAAGCTCCTATAATTCACCCCTCCACTTT.

The table lists this clonotype with a few counts. The chain carries TRBV4-3 and TRBJ2-7, with 7 bases aligning to TRBD2. J lost 2 bases, V lost 4 bases, and 5 bases had no gene match. This CDR3 has 14 amino acids. Germline CDR1 and CDR2: LGHNA and YSLEER. The chain's CDR3 is CASSLGLVPYEQYF. For the CDR3, the DNA is TGCGCCAGCAGCCTCGGACTAGTCCCCTACGAGCAGTACTTC.

This clonotype has just a few counts. The chain joins TRBV20-1 to TRBJ1-6; D is possibly TRBD1 (5 bases). This CDR3 region has 16 residues. Per the germline V gene, CDR1 is DFQATT and CDR2 is SNEGSKA (reference sequence). Between the trimmed V and J ends, which lost 6 bases and 6 bases, there was a span of 21 bases. In nucleotides, the CDR3 is TGCAGTGCCCCGTTCGGGGGAACCCCCCCTAATTCACCCCTCCACTTT. Translation: CSAPFGGTPPNSPLHF.

The rearrangement links TRBV12-3 or TRBV12-4 to TRBJ1-3; D is perhaps TRBD1 (6 bases). The length of the CDR3 is 15 residues. The V and J ends lost 3 bases and 0 bases respectively, with 9 bases between them. CDR3 nucleotide sequence: TGTGCCAGCAGTTTTTGGGGGGCCTCTGGAAACACCATATATTTT. Protein sequence: CASSFWGASGNTIYF.

This clonotype was seen more than once but under ten times. The rearrangement joins TRBV6-5 to TRBJ1-2; D call uncertain. This CDR3 comprises 17 residues. Trimming removed 0 bases at V and 2 bases at J, with 16 bases between. The germline gives CDR1 MNHEY, CDR2 SVGAGI. CDR3 protein: CASSYSIRSKANYGYTF. The DNA of the CDR3 is TGTGCCAGCAGTTACTCGATTCGGAGCAAAGCCAACTATGGCTACACCTTC.

This clonotype has a count of ten or more. The chain uses TRBV4-3 and TRBJ2-5, with D hard to call. Germline loops: CDR1 LGHNA, CDR2 YSLEER. Between the trimmed V and J ends, which lost 0 bases and 5 bases, there was a span of 10 bases. The length of the CDR3 is 14 residues. For the CDR3, the DNA is TGCGCCAGCAGCCAAGATATTGTCTCTGAGACCCAGTACTTC. The encoded protein is CASSQDIVSETQYF.

The chain couples TRBV5-1 to TRBJ1-5, with TRBD1 as a possible D gene (5 bases). In germline, CDR1 is SGHRS, CDR2 YFSETQ. The V gene lost 6 bases and the J gene lost 3 bases, with 16 bases spanning the gap. The CDR3 has 15 residues. This chain's CDR3 is CASTTPGAVNQPQHF. CDR3 sequence (DNA): TGCGCCAGCACTACTCCCGGGGCCGTCAATCAGCCCCAGCATTTT. Filled out from reference TRBV5-1 and TRBJ1-5, the complete variable domain reads KAGVTQTPRYLIKTRGQQVTLSCSPISGHRSVSWYQQTPGQGLQFLFEYFSETQRNKGNFPGRFSGRQFSNSRSEMNVSTLELGDSALYLCASTTPGAVNQPQHFGDGTRLSIL.

This clonotype has a handful of counts. V usage is TRBV6-2 or TRBV6-3 and J usage is TRBJ2-5; 8 bases agree with TRBD1. The germline V gene encodes CDR1 MNHEY and CDR2 SVGEGT. This CDR3 is 15 amino acids long. V gave up 5 bases and J gave up 4 bases; unmatched junction bases: 9. The chain's CDR3 is CASSQRTGKGETQYF. CDR3 DNA: TGTGCCAGCAGTCAGAGGACAGGGAAGGGAGAGACCCAGTACTTC.

The chain is built from TRBV5-6 and TRBJ2-7, with D perhaps TRBD1 or TRBD2 (5 bases each). CDR3 size: 14 residues. Looked up from germline, CDR1 is SGHDT and CDR2 is YYEEEE. V dropped 5 bases and J dropped 0 bases, with 12 bases sitting between them. The CDR3 region has the DNA TGTGCCAGCAGAAATCGGGACGGCTCCTACGAGCAGTACTTC. This encodes CASRNRDGSYEQYF.

The chain recombines TRBV7-8 with TRBJ1-5; D unclear. V shed 5 bases and J shed 2 bases, with 19 bases lying between them. The V gene's germline CDR1 is SGHVS and CDR2 FQNEAQ. The length of the CDR3 is 17 residues. The CDR3 region is CASSPRGSLTGNQPQHF. The CDR3 coding sequence is TGTGCCAGCAGCCCCCGCGGAAGTCTTACTGGCAATCAGCCCCAGCATTTT.

This sequence joins TRBV14 and TRBJ1-3; TRBD1 is a possible D gene (5 bases). The CDR3 length is 18 residues. Germline CDR1 is SGHDN and CDR2 is FVKESK. Trimming took off 4 bases at V and 2 bases at J, with 21 bases between the two ends. The CDR3, as DNA: TGTGCCAGCAGCCCTTACCCGAGGGCAGGGAGAACTGGAAACACCATATATTTT. It specifies CASSPYPRAGRTGNTIYF.

This clonotype appeared a few times. This chain uses TRBV20-1 with TRBJ1-4; D unresolved. Trimming removed 4 bases at V and 4 bases at J, with 13 bases between. This CDR3 region has 14 residues. Germline CDR1 reads DFQATT; CDR2 reads SNEGSKA (reference sequence). The CDR3 DNA reads TGCAGTGCTACGCGCCCTGGGGATAATGAAAAACTGTTTTTT. This translates into CSATRPGDNEKLFF.

The table lists this clonotype with many counts. The rearrangement joins TRBV4-3 to TRBJ2-6, with 8 nucleotides matching TRBD1. J was trimmed by 1 base and V by 0 bases; bases with no gene match: 5. The CDR3 is 18 residues long. Germline V CDR1 and CDR2: LGHNA, YSLEER. This CDR3 is CASSQEAGGLSGANVLTF. The CDR3, as DNA: TGCGCCAGCAGCCAAGAGGCAGGGGGCCTGTCTGGGGCCAACGTCCTGACTTTC.

This clonotype appeared a single time. The chain couples TRBV11-2 to TRBJ2-5, with 7 nucleotides matching TRBD2. Germline values: CDR1 SGHAT, CDR2 FQNNGV. The V gene end was trimmed by 1 base and the J gene end by 5 bases; junction bases not matched to a gene: 13. CDR3 length: 17 amino acids. CDR3 protein: CASSLVRGRAGSETQYF. DNA of the CDR3: TGTGCCAGCAGCTTAGTACGGGGGAGGGCCGGCTCGGAGACCCAGTACTTC.

This chain uses TRBV9 with TRBJ2-3; D is ambiguous. CDR1 and CDR2 (germline): SGDLS, YYNGEE. Deletions cut 3 bases from V and 5 bases from J, with 7 bases between. CDR3 length equals 12 residues. This CDR3 is CASSDPRDTQYF. The CDR3 DNA reads as TGTGCCAGCAGCGATCCACGAGATACGCAGTATTTT.

This clonotype was seen repeatedly, ten times or more. The J gene is TRBJ1-4, the V gene TRBV6-5; possible D gene TRBD1, 6 bases. CDR1 MNHEY and CDR2 SVGAGI come from the germline V gene. The germline V and J ends were trimmed by 6 bases and 8 bases, with 7 bases remaining between them. The CDR3 is made up of 11 amino acids. The CDR3 region is CASRDSEKLFF. DNA of the CDR3: TGTGCCAGCAGGGACAGCGAAAAACTGTTTTTT.

This chain connects TRBV25-1 to TRBJ2-2, with TRBD1 matching 7 bases. Germline CDR1 and CDR2: MGHDK and SYGVNS. The CDR3 has 17 residues. Germline trimming cut 4 bases from V and 0 bases from J; bases unmatched to any gene: 8. DNA for the CDR3: TGTGCCAGCAGTGCCCGAGCAGGGGGAGCGAACACCGGGGAGCTGTTTTTT. Its translation is CASSARAGGANTGELFF.

This clonotype appeared a few times. The junction shows a germline mismatch at one end, possibly a read error. V is TRBV19 and J is TRBJ1-5; D ambiguous. This CDR3 has 14 amino acids. CDR1 and CDR2 from the germline V gene are LNHDA and SQIVND (reference sequence). The CDR3 nucleotides are TGTGTCAGTAGTACTTTATCTAGCAATCAGCCCCAGCATTTT. Translating gives CVSSTLSSNQPQHF.

This chain joins TRBV6-5 and TRBJ2-3; D might be TRBD2 (5 bases). The CDR3 loop spans 17 amino acids. The ends were cut back, 5 bases at V and 0 bases at J, with 18 bases in the middle. Per the germline V gene, CDR1 is MNHEY and CDR2 is SVGAGI. The chain's CDR3 is CASSPSGERPSTDTQYF. In DNA form, the CDR3 reads TGTGCCAGCAGTCCCTCCGGGGAACGACCTAGCACAGATACGCAGTATTTT.

The V and J genes are TRBV5-1 and TRBJ1-2; D may be TRBD1 (5 bases). CDR3 size: 14 residues. V lost 4 bases, J lost 5 bases, and 15 bases lay in between. Per the germline V gene, CDR1 is SGHRS and CDR2 is YFSETQ. The CDR3 nucleotides are TGCGCCAGCAGCGCGTCCGGGGCCGTGTATGGCTACACCTTC. Translation gives CASSASGAVYGYTF.

The genes are TRBV7-6 and TRBJ1-2, with TRBD1 matching over 8 bases. The CDR3 loop spans 16 amino acids. The ends lost 5 bases at V and 4 bases at J; junction bases unmatched: 12. Germline CDR1 is SGHVS and CDR2 is FNYEAQ. This CDR3 reads CASSSLRGQGSYGYTF. The CDR3 bases are TGTGCCAGCAGCAGTCTACGCGGACAGGGATCCTATGGCTACACCTTC. Full variable domain (missing parts from reference TRBV7-6 and TRBJ1-2): GAGVSQSPRYKVTKRGQDVALRCDPISGHVSLYWYRQALGQGPEFLTYFNYEAQQDKSGLPNDRFSAERPEGSISTLTIQRTEQRDSAMYRCASSSLRGQGSYGYTFGSGTRLTVV.